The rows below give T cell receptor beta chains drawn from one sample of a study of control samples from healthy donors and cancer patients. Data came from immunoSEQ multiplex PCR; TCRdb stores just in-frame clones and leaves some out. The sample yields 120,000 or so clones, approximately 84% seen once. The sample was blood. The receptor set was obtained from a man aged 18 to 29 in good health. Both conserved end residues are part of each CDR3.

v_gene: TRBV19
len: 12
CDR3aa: CASSISGSPLHF

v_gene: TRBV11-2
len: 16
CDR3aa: CASSLGSGTGRTEAFF

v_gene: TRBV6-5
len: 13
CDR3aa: CASKERNTYEQYF

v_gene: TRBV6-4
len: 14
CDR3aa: CASSDSTGPDTQYF

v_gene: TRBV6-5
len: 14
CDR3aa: CASSRDRVSYEQYF

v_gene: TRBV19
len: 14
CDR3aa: CASSIDYRASEAFF

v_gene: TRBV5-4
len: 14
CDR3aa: CASSFWAEGTEAFF

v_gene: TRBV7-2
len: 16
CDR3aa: CASSLKGDGWGNIQYF

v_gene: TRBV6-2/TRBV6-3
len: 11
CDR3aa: CASSQGLGAFF

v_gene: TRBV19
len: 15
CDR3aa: CASSPGPGNTGELFF

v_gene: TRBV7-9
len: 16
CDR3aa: CASSVDPARRDYGYTF

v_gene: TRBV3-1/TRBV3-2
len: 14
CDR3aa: CASSPGPTILEQYF

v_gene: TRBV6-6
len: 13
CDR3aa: CASNGPNSYEQYF

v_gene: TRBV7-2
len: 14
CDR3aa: CASSFGTSINEQFF

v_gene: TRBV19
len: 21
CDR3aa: CASSKRGQGLAGAASTDTQYF

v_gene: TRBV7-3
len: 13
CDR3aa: CASSLRRDGEQFF

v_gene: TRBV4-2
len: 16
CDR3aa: CASSFLTSGGSVIQYF

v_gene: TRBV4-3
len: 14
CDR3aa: CASSQTPQVYEQYF

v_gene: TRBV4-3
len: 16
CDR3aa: CASSEVPSPAGDTQYF

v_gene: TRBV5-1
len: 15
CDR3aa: CASSFRVGDTGELFF

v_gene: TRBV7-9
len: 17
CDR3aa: CASSLTMGTEVRGKQFF

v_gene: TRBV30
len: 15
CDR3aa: CAWSNLLAGGETQYF

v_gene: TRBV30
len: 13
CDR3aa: CAWGQAGFSEQYF

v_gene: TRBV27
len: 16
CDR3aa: CASSLWSPGSYNEQFF

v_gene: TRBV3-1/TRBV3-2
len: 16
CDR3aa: CASSQDGTGQPEKLFF

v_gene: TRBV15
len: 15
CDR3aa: CATSRDPQGLGPQHF

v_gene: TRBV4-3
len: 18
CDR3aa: CASSQASGQGHISYEQYF

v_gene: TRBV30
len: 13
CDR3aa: CAWKRQERYGYTF

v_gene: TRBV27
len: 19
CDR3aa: CASSTTGFDRGARNQPQHF

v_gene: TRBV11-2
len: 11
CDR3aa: CASSFSQTLNF

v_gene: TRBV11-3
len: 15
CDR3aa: CASSTRQGTNTEAFF

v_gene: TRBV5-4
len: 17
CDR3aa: CASSPYAGSGDTGELFF

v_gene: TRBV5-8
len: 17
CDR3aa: CASSSGQLKQTGNTIYF

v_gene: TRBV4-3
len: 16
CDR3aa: CASSQVGGGGTGELFF

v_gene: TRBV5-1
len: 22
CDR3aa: CASIPAGGQGPTKVGSRNGYTF

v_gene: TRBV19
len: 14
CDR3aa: CASSIGDLETEAFF

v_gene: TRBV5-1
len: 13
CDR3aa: CASSSQVWETQYF

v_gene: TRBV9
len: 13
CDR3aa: CASSPVGTREQYF

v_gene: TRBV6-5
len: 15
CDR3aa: CASSYSRQGITEAFF

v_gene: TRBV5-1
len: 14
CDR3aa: CASSLTSGTGELFF

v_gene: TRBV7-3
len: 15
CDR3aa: CASSLSGSREDTQYF

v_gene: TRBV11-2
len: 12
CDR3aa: CASSLSGFGYTF

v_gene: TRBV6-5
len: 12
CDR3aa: CASGRDGREQFF

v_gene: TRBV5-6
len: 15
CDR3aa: CASSLGGTGGNTIYF

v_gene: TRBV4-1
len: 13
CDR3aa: CASSQAGLQTQYF

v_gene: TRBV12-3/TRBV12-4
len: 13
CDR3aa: CASRPPRGTEAFF

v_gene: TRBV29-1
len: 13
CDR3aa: CSFLDSTGNTIYF

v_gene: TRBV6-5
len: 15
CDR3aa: CASSPPSGSSYEQYF

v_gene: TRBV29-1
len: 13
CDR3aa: CSVMRRDYNEQFF

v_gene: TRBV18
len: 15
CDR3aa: CASSRQGAGTGELFF

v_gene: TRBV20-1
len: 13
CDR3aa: CSASLAYYNEQFF

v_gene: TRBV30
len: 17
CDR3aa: CAWSASPTSEDYNEQFF

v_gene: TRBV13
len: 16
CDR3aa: CASSLTRTAAFYEQYF

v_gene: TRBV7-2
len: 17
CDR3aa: CASSLAPAVGFRGELFF